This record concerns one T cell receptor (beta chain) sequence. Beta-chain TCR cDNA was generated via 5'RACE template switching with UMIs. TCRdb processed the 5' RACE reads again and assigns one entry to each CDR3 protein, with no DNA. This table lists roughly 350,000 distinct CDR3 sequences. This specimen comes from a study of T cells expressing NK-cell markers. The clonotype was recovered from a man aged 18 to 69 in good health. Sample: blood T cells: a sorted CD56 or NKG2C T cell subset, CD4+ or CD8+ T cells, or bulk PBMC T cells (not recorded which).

CDR3 region: CASSISQVATDTQYF. The chain is built from TRBV19 and TRBJ2-3; checking the TCRdb D call of TRBD1 is not possible without DNA. CDR1 is LNHDA and CDR2 is SQIVND in the germline V gene (reference sequence). The CDR3 consists of 15 residues.